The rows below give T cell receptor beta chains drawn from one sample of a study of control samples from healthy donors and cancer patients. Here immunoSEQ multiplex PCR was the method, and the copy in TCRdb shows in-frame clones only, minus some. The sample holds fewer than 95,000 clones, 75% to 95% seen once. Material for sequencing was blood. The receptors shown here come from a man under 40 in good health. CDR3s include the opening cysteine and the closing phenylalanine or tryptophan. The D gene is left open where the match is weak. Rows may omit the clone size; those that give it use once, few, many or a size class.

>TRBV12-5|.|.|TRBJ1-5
TGTGCTAGTGGTTTAGAACCCTTCTCGACCCAGCATTTT
CASGLEPFSTQHF
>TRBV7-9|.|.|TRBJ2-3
TGTGCCAGCAGCTTACTTGGGAGCACAGATACGCAGTATTTT
CASSLLGSTDTQYF
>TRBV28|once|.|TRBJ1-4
TGTGCCAGCAGTTCCGGCTCCACAGGGCAGGGTGAAAAACTGTTTTTT
CASSSGSTGQGEKLFF
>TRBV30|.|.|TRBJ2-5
TGTGCCTGGAGTCCCGCCCCGGGGCGCACCCAGTACTTC
CAWSPAPGRTQYF
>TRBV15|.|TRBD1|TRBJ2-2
TGTGCCACCAGCAAAGGGGGCCCTCACACCGGGGAGCTGTTTTTT
CATSKGGPHTGELFF
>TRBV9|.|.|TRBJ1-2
TGTGCCAGCAGCGTCCACGGGGGTCGTGGCTACACCTTC
CASSVHGGRGYTF
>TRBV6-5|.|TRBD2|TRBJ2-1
TGTGCCAGCAGTACTAGCGGGAGCTCCTACAATGAGCAGTTCTTC
CASSTSGSSYNEQFF
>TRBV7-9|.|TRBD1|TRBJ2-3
TGTGCCAGCAGCTTCGGGCAGGGGGCAGATACGCAGTATTTT
CASSFGQGADTQYF
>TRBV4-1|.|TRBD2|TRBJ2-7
TGCGCCAGCAGCCAGTCGGGACTAGCGGGTTACGAGCAGTACTTC
CASSQSGLAGYEQYF
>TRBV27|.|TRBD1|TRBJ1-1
TGTGCCAGCAGTGAATGGACAGGGAGGAACACTGAAGCTTTCTTT
CASSEWTGRNTEAFF
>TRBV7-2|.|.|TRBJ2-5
TGTGCCAGCAGCTGGTCGCAAGAGACCCAGTACTTC
CASSWSQETQYF
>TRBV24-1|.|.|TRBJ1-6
TGTGCCACTCCAGGGGTCTCAAATTCACCCCTCCACTTT
CATPGVSNSPLHF
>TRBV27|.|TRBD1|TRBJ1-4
TGTGCCAGCCGGGGGGGACAGGGTGTTGAAAAACTGTTTTTT
CASRGGQGVEKLFF
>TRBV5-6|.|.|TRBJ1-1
TGTGCCAGCAGCGGCACCCAGTTCGCGGCTTTCTTT
CASSGTQFAAFF
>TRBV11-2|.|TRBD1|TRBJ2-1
TGTGCCAGCAGCTTAGATTTCAGGGGGCAGGGAACAAATGAGCAGTTCTTC
CASSLDFRGQGTNEQFF
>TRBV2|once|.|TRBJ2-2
TGTGCCAGCACCAAGGGGTACACCGGGGAGCTGTTTTTT
CASTKGYTGELFF
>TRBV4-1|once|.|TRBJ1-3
TGCGCCAGCAGCCAAGATCCAAGCTCTGGAAACACCATATATTTT
CASSQDPSSGNTIYF
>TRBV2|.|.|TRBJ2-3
TGTGCCGACCTAAGGGACGACTACACAGATACGCAGTATTTT
CADLRDDYTDTQYF
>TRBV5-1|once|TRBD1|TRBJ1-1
TGCGCCAGCAGCCCCAACGCATTGGGACAGCTAAACACTGAAGCTTTCTTT
CASSPNALGQLNTEAFF
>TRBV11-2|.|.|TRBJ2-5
TGTGCCAGCAGCCCGGGGGTGGGGACCCAGTACTTC
CASSPGVGTQYF
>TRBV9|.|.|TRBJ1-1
TGTGCCAGCAGCGTAGGCAGTGTAAACACTGAAGCTTTCTTT
CASSVGSVNTEAFF
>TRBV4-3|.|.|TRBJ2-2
TGCGCCAGCAGCCAAGATCACGGGGAGCTGTTTTTT
CASSQDHGELFF
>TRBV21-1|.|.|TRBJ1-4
TGTGCCAGCAGCAAAGATTCTAGCTCAGGACAGGCGGAAAAACTGTTTTTT
CASSKDSSSGQAEKLFF
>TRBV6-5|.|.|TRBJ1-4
TGTGCCAGCAGAATTCGAGGGGTTACTAATGAAAAACTGTTTTTT
CASRIRGVTNEKLFF
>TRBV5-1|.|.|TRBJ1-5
TGCGCCAGCAGCTTGGGTATAGGACGACCTATCCAGCCCCAGCATTTT
CASSLGIGRPIQPQHF
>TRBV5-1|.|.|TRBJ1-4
TGCGCCAGCAGCGCTAAACAGGGATCGGGTGAAAAACTGTTTTTT
CASSAKQGSGEKLFF
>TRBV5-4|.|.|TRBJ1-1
TGTGCCAGCAGCTTTTCGGGGGGGGTTACTGAAGCTTTCTTT
CASSFSGGVTEAFF
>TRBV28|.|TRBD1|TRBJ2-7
TGTGCCAGCATATCAGGGGACAGGGTCGAGCAGTACTTC
CASISGDRVEQYF
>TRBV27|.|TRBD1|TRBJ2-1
TGTGCCAGCAGTCAAATCCCCCGGGACAGGGCCTACAATGAGCAGTTCTTC
CASSQIPRDRAYNEQFF
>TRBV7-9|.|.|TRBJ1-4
TGTGCCAGCCTCGCAGGGGCTAATGAAAAACTGTTTTTT
CASLAGANEKLFF
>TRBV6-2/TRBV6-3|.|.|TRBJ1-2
TGTGCCAGCAGTTACAGGGAAACTAACTATGGCTACACCTTC
CASSYRETNYGYTF
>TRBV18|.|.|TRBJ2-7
TGTGCCAGCTCACCTGGCAGAGACGAGCAGTACTTC
CASSPGRDEQYF
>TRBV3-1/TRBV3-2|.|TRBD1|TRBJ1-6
TGTGCCAGCAGCCTCTCAGACAGGGGCTCACCCCTCCACTTT
CASSLSDRGSPLHF
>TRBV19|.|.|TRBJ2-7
TGTGCCAGTAGTAACGCGGCAGGGTGGCACGAGCAGTACTTC
CASSNAAGWHEQYF
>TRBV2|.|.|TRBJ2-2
TGTGCCAGCAGAGAGGGCAGGGGAGAATCCGCGAACACCGGGGAGCTGTTTTTT
CASREGRGESANTGELFF
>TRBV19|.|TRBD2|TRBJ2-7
TGTGCCAGTAGTAGGGGTCGCGGGGGGGCCAGTTCCTACGAGCAGTACTTC
CASSRGRGGASSYEQYF
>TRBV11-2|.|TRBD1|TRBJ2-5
TGTGCCAGCAGCCTATACGGGACAGAAGAGACCCAGTACTTC
CASSLYGTEETQYF
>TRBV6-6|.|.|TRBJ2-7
TGTGCCAGCAGTTCGCCGGACGTCTTGTGGGAGCAGTACTTC
CASSSPDVLWEQYF
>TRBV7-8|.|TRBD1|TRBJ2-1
TGTGCCAGCAGCTTAGCACAGGGGATAGTATCCTACAATGAGCAGTTCTTC
CASSLAQGIVSYNEQFF
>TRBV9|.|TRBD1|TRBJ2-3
TGTGCCAGCAGCGCGGGGACAGGGGGCACAGATACGCAGTATTTT
CASSAGTGGTDTQYF
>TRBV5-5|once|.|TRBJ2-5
TGTGCCAGCAGCTTGGAGTACGGGGGGCTCCAAGAGACCCAGTACTTC
CASSLEYGGLQETQYF
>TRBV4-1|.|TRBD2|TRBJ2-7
TGCGCCAGCAGCCCACCCTCGGGGACTAGTAAGTACTTC
CASSPPSGTSKYF
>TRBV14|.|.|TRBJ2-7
TGTGCCAGCAGCCAATACAGACAGTACGAGCAGTACTTC
CASSQYRQYEQYF